This T cell receptor (beta chain) is drawn from a study of spatial heterogeneity in lung cancer. This clonotype was observed a few times. Its antigen remains unidentified. Time point given: sample taken at primary tumor resection. Study-level results: Compared with follow-up, resection was when ubiquitous expanded tumor TCRs appeared in blood more.

TCRdb used MiXCR to reprocess the 5' RACE reads, holding one entry per CDR3 protein. This table holds 55,000 to 70,000 distinct CDR3 sequences, roughly 6.6% found once. Germline assignment: CDR1 SGDLS and CDR2 YYNGEE. V was clipped by 3 bases and J by 2 bases, with 18 bases between them. This CDR3 has 16 residues. The source was PBMCs, collected at surgery. The clonotype comes from a female donor with early-stage non-small cell lung cancer. The rearrangement links TRBV9 to TRBJ2-7; D may correspond to TRBD1 or TRBD2 (5 bases each). CDR3: CASSGRDLGDPYEQYF. CDR3 DNA sequence: TGTGCCAGCAGCGGAAGGGACCTAGGGGACCCCTACGAGCAGTACTTC.